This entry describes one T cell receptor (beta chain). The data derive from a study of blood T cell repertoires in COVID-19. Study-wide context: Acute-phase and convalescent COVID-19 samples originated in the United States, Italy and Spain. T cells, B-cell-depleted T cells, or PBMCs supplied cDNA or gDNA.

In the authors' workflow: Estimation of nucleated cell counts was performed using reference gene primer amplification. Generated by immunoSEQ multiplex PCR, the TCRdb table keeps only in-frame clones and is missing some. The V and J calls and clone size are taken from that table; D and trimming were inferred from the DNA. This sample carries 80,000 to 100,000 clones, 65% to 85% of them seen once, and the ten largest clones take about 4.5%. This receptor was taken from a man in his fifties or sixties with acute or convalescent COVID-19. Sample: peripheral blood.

The CDR3 sequence: CAWSPGTQTSEAFF. For the CDR3, the DNA is TGTGCCTGGAGTCCGGGAACCCAAACTAGTGAAGCTTTCTTT. The J gene is TRBJ1-1, the V gene TRBV30; D unclear. V was clipped by 2 bases and J by 7 bases, with 17 bases between them. Germline CDR1 reads GTSNPN; CDR2 reads SVGIG (reference sequence). The CDR3 has 14 amino acids.